A selection of T cell receptor beta chains follows, all from one sample in a study of blood T cells in healthy people across ages. TCRdb independently ran MiXCR on the 5' RACE reads; one entry per CDR3 protein. In the table there are 850,000 to 1,000,000 distinct CDR3 sequences, 51% of which are singletons. Sequenced input: blood. These receptors were obtained from a woman aged 60 to 75 in good health. Each CDR3 is given without its conserved first and last residue. Each record gives: J gene, V gene, CDR3 length, CDR3 protein.

j_gene: TRBJ2-5
v_gene: TRBV5-4
len: 16
CDR3aa: ASSPRGGYSGRGETQY

j_gene: TRBJ2-5
v_gene: TRBV18
len: 11
CDR3aa: ASSPYDGGEQY

j_gene: TRBJ1-5
v_gene: TRBV7-2
len: 10
CDR3aa: ASSPTGQPQH

j_gene: TRBJ2-7
v_gene: TRBV29-1
len: 9
CDR3aa: SAGNFYEQY

j_gene: TRBJ2-1
v_gene: TRBV27
len: 14
CDR3aa: ASSLGGSGRQNEQF

j_gene: TRBJ2-1
v_gene: TRBV6-1
len: 15
CDR3aa: ASSEKAGGGAYNEQF

j_gene: TRBJ2-3
v_gene: TRBV9
len: 14
CDR3aa: ASSPRGGETTVTQY

j_gene: TRBJ2-7
v_gene: TRBV4-1
len: 11
CDR3aa: ASSQNEGLEQY

j_gene: TRBJ2-1
v_gene: TRBV28
len: 11
CDR3aa: ASSPPGKGEQF

j_gene: TRBJ2-1
v_gene: TRBV5-5
len: 14
CDR3aa: ASHGVGTGGYNEQF

j_gene: TRBJ2-5
v_gene: TRBV20-1
len: 10
CDR3aa: SAGQGGETQY

j_gene: TRBJ2-7
v_gene: TRBV6-1
len: 12
CDR3aa: ASSEASRGREQY